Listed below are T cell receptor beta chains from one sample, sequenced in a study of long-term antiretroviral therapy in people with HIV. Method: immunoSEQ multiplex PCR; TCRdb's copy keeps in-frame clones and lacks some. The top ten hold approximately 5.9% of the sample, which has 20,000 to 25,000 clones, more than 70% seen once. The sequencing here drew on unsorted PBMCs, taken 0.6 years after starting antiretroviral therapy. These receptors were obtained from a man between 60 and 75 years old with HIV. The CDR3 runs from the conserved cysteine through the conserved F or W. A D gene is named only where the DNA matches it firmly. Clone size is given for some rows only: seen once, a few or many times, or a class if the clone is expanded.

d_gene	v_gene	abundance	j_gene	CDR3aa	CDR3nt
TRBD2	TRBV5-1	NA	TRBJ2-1	CASSLAGGTYNEQFF	TGCGCCAGCAGCTTGGCCGGGGGGACCTACAATGAGCAGTTCTTC
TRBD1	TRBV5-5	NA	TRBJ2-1	CASSPDRGNYNEQFF	TGTGCCAGCAGCCCGGACAGGGGGAACTACAATGAGCAGTTCTTC
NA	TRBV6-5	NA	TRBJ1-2	CASSYGAGEGYTF	TGTGCCAGCAGTTATGGGGCAGGGGAAGGCTACACCTTC
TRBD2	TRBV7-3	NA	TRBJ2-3	CASSLSGTSADTQYF	TGTGCCAGCAGCTTATCCGGGACTAGCGCAGATACGCAGTATTTT
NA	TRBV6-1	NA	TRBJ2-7	CASSEGRGAVEQYF	TGTGCCAGCAGTGAGGGTCGGGGGGCGGTTGAGCAGTACTTC
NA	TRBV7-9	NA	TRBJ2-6	CASSVGANVLTF	TGTGCCAGCAGTGTTGGGGCCAACGTCCTGACTTTC
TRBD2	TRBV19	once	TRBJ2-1	CASTQIAGGRSYNEQFF	TGTGCCAGTACCCAAATAGCGGGGGGGAGATCCTACAATGAGCAGTTCTTC
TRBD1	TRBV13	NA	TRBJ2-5	CASSSRGGQGGRETQYF	TGTGCCAGCAGCTCTCGAGGGGGACAGGGGGGTCGAGAGACCCAGTACTTC
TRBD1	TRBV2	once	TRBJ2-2	CASREHSGTGRSGELFF	TGTGCCAGCAGGGAGCACTCCGGGACAGGGAGGTCCGGGGAGCTGTTTTTT
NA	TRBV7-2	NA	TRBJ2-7	CASSEKRTEQYF	TGTGCCAGCAGCGAAAAGCGCACCGAGCAGTACTTC
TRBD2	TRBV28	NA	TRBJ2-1	CASSLPRGGAGGRYNEQFF	TGTGCCAGCAGTCTCCCCCGGGGGGGGGCGGGAGGGAGATACAATGAGCAGTTCTTC
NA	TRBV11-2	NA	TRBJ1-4	CASSLPVYLGKLFF	TGTGCCAGCAGCCTCCCGGTCTATTTAGGAAAACTGTTTTTT
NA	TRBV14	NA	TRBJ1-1	CASSHGTTTEAFF	TGTGCCAGCAGCCATGGCACAACCACTGAAGCTTTCTTT
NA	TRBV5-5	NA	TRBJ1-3	CASSGRAGDSGNTIYF	TGTGCCAGCAGCGGGAGGGCAGGAGACTCTGGAAACACCATATATTTT
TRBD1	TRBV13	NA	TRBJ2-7	CASSLEGQGASEQYF	TGTGCCAGCAGCTTAGAGGGACAGGGGGCCTCCGAGCAGTACTTC
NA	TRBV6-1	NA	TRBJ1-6	CASAGMGTNSPLHF	TGTGCCAGCGCAGGGATGGGGACCAATTCACCCCTCCACTTT
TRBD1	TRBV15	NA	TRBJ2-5	CATSRDGIGQRLEARGSRETQYF	TGTGCCACCAGCAGAGATGGAATCGGGCAACGGCTCGAGGCCAGGGGGAGTCGAGAGACCCAGTACTTC
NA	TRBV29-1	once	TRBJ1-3	CSVGRQGGNTIYF	TGCAGCGTTGGTAGGCAGGGCGGAAACACCATATATTTT
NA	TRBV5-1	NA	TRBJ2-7	CASSHKAGVDEQYF	TGCGCCAGCAGCCACAAGGCAGGGGTGGACGAGCAGTACTTC
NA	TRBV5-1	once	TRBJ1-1	CASSFLRGVEGEAFF	TGCGCCAGCAGCTTCCTACGAGGGGTGGAGGGTGAAGCTTTCTTT
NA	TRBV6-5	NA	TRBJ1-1	CASSYSTRQSEAFF	TGTGCCAGCAGTTACTCGACGCGACAGTCTGAAGCTTTCTTT
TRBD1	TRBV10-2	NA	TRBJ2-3	CASIKRTGGVGDTQYF	TGCGCCAGCATTAAAAGAACAGGGGGAGTTGGAGATACGCAGTATTTT